What follows is one TCR beta chain and its context. Produced via immunoSEQ multiplex PCR; TCRdb's table is partial and in-frame only. The sample consists of more than 90,000 clones, approximately 94% of them appearing once. This sample was included in a study of technical replicates of blood from several donors. There are 15 residues in the CDR3. V was trimmed by 0 bases and J by 4 bases, leaving 12 bases between them. From germline, CDR1 is LGHNT and CDR2 FRNRAP. The chain links TRBV12-5 to TRBJ2-5; possibly TRBD1 for D (5 bases). This TCR was sampled from a human donor in good health. Input material: T cells isolated from PBMCs. For the CDR3, the DNA is TGTGCTAGTGGTTTGGTAAAGGCAGGGCGAGAGACCCAGTACTTC. It translates to CASGLVKAGRETQYF.